This entry features one T cell receptor beta chain sequence. For ophthalmopathy patients, the Clinical Activity Score was at least 3 and the NOSPECS grade at least 4; duration was under 3 months. Diagnoses rested on clinical symptoms, serum thyroxine and TRAb, thyroid ultrasound and orbital computed tomography. The PBMCs had their origin in around 9.1 ml of fresh peripheral blood. Germline V gene sequence: CDR1 MNHEY, CDR2 SMNVEV (reference sequence). V was trimmed by 10 bases and J by 6 bases, leaving 18 bases between them. The CDR3 has 14 amino acids. This entry comes from a study of T cells in Graves' hyperthyroidism and ophthalmopathy. Authors of the study amplified TCR beta CDR3 regions from RNA transcripts. HTBI primers were employed in a first-round RT-PCR of the TCR CDR3. Using its own MiXCR run on the multiplex PCR reads, TCRdb lists one record per CDR3 protein. The sample consists of 300,000 to 400,000 distinct CDR3 sequences, about 14% of them appearing once.

The clonotype was recovered from a woman aged 25 to 45 with Graves' ophthalmopathy. The genes are TRBV27 and TRBJ2-2; tentative D call: TRBD2 (6 bases). Sequencing was performed on blood. CDR3 loop: CATKTRDVSGELFF. In DNA, the CDR3 is TGTGCCACCAAGACTAGGGACGTTTCCGGGGAGCTGTTTTTT.